These 28 T cell receptor beta chains originate from one sample sequenced in a study of blood T cell repertoires in COVID-19. Assay used: immunoSEQ multiplex PCR; TCRdb lists only in-frame clones, some missing. Of roughly 280,000 clones in the sample, around 91% were seen once. Specimen: PBMCs or T cells enriched from blood (not recorded which). The receptors come from a young woman who had recovered from COVID-19.

The CDR3 sequence: CASSSLRGSTSTDTQYF. CDR3 DNA: TGTGCCAGCAGCTCCTTGCGAGGCAGCACTAGCACAGATACGCAGTATTTT. The chain has TRBV11-2 and TRBJ2-3; D not resolved. This CDR3 spans 17 amino acids. In germline, CDR1 is SGHAT, CDR2 FQNNGV. V was shortened by 4 bases and J by 0 bases, with 17 bases between the two germline ends.

CDR3 in DNA: TGTGCCAGCAGCTTGGTTGCGGGGAGGGGGTACAATGAGCAGTTCTTC. The encoded protein is CASSLVAGRGYNEQFF. This chain joins TRBV5-5 and TRBJ2-1; tentatively, D is TRBD2 (7 bases). The CDR3 runs 16 residues. Germline loops: CDR1 SGHKS, CDR2 YYEKEE (reference sequence). Trimming shortened V by 0 bases and J by 4 bases, and 14 bases separated the two germline ends.

The V gene is TRBV5-8, the J gene TRBJ1-1, with D possibly being TRBD1 (6 bases). CDR3 size: 15 residues. Germline-derived CDR1 and CDR2 are SGHTS and YDEGEE. Deletions cut 6 bases from V and 0 bases from J, with 15 bases between. The CDR3 is CASILSRGLNTEAFF. CDR3 nucleotide sequence: TGTGCCAGCATCCTATCCAGGGGACTGAACACTGAAGCTTTCTTT.

J is TRBJ2-7 and V is TRBV5-1; 7 nucleotides agree with TRBD2. Trimming removed 3 bases from V and 0 bases from J; junction bases left unmatched: 6. The CDR3 runs to 15 residues. Germline CDR1 reads SGHRS; CDR2 reads YFSETQ. DNA of the CDR3: TGCGCCAGCAGCTCCAAGCGGGGCAGCTCCTACGAGCAGTACTTC. Translating it yields CASSSKRGSSYEQYF.

The chain employs TRBV27 and TRBJ2-1, with D tentatively TRBD2 (7 bases). Trimming took 5 bases from V and 6 from J, leaving 20 bases between them. Germline CDR1 and CDR2: MNHEY and SMNVEV (reference sequence). The CDR3 has 16 amino acids. Written as DNA, the CDR3 is TGTGCCAGCAGTACTCCGAGGGGAGGGGGGCTCAATGAGCAGTTCTTC. It codes for CASSTPRGGGLNEQFF.

This rearrangement joins TRBV7-9 to TRBJ1-1, with 7 bases lining up with TRBD1. V gave up 1 base and J gave up 5 bases; unmatched junction bases: 4. The CDR3 loop spans 14 amino acids. Germline V CDR1 and CDR2: SEHNR, FQNEAQ (reference sequence). The CDR3 loop is CASSLDRGVTEAFF. Here the CDR3 DNA reads TGTGCCAGCAGCTTAGACAGGGGCGTTACTGAAGCTTTCTTT.

The V gene is TRBV2, the J gene TRBJ1-2; 9 bases map to TRBD1. V dropped 6 bases and J dropped 7; count of bases not matched to a gene: 12. The CDR3 sequence is 15 residues long. The germline gives CDR1 SNHLY, CDR2 FYNNEI. The CDR3 is CASSESGQGKFGYTF. CDR3 DNA sequence: TGTGCCAGCAGCGAAAGCGGACAGGGGAAGTTTGGCTACACCTTC.

The chain joins TRBV28 to TRBJ1-1; 7 nucleotides align to TRBD1. The germline gives CDR1 MDHEN, CDR2 SYDVKM. This CDR3 region has 14 residues. With V trimmed by 4 bases and J by 5 bases, 7 bases remained unmatched. This CDR3 reads CASSWRGLGTEAFF. The CDR3 DNA follows: TGTGCCAGCAGTTGGAGGGGGCTGGGGACTGAAGCTTTCTTT.

The J gene is TRBJ2-7, the V gene TRBV11-2, with D possibly being TRBD1 (6 bases). V was trimmed by 2 bases and J by 4 bases, leaving 9 bases between them. The CDR3 totals 13 residues. Germline values: CDR1 SGHAT, CDR2 FQNNGV. The CDR3, as DNA: TGTGCCAGCAGCTTATCAGGGGAATACGAGCAGTACTTC. The encoded protein is CASSLSGEYEQYF. Full variable domain (outside the CDR3, taken from reference TRBV11-2 and TRBJ2-7): EAGVAQSPRYKIIEKRQSVAFWCNPISGHATLYWYQQILGQGPKLLIQFQNNGVVDDSQLPKDRFSAERLKGVDSTLKIQPAKLEDSAVYLCASSLSGEYEQYFGPGTRLTVT.

This clone was seen once. The genes are TRBV7-9 and TRBJ1-4, with D unresolved. The V and J ends lost 5 bases and 6 bases respectively, with 25 bases between them. The germline V gene encodes CDR1 SEHNR and CDR2 FQNEAQ (reference sequence). This CDR3 contains 18 residues. The CDR3 loop reads CASSPNLGLAGRHEKLFF. Here the CDR3 DNA reads TGTGCCAGCAGCCCCAATCTGGGCCTGGCGGGAAGACATGAAAAACTGTTTTTT.

The sample holds one count of this clone. V is TRBV7-2 and J is TRBJ2-6, with D possibly TRBD1 on 5 matching bases. V dropped 7 bases and J dropped 0 bases, with 22 bases sitting between them. This CDR3 comprises 19 residues. CDR1 and CDR2 from the germline V gene are SGHTA and FQGNSA. CDR3 residues: CASTTKGPALNSGANVLTF. The CDR3 DNA reads as TGTGCCAGCACCACTAAGGGGCCAGCCCTAAACTCTGGGGCCAACGTCCTGACTTTC.

The V gene is TRBV7-8, the J gene TRBJ2-5; D may be TRBD1 (5 bases). CDR1 is SGHVS and CDR2 is FQNEAQ in the germline V gene. CDR3 length equals 15 residues. Trimming removed 2 bases at V and 6 bases at J, with 16 bases between. CDR3 sequence (DNA): TGTGCCAGCAGCTTACAGGGTGGTTTAGGGAAGACCCAGTACTTC. Translated: CASSLQGGLGKTQYF.

The chain is built from TRBV7-8 and TRBJ2-7, with 9 bases aligning to TRBD1. This CDR3 region has 15 residues. In germline, CDR1 is SGHVS, CDR2 FQNEAQ. V lost 5 bases and J lost 5; bases outside the gene matches: 10. The CDR3 DNA reads TGTGCCAGCAGCCTGCCGGGACAGGGTTTCCACGAGCAGTACTTC. It translates to CASSLPGQGFHEQYF.

This sequence joins TRBV7-9 and TRBJ2-7, with TRBD1 identical over 7 bases. Trimming removed 3 bases from V and 4 bases from J; junction bases left unmatched: 9. Germline CDR1 is SEHNR and CDR2 is FQNEAQ (reference sequence). The CDR3 runs to 15 residues. In nucleotides, the CDR3 is TGTGCCAGCAGCTTCCAGGGGGTCCCATATTACGAGCAGTACTTC. Translation gives CASSFQGVPYYEQYF.

V usage is TRBV16 and J usage is TRBJ1-2, with 12 positions matching TRBD1. The V gene's germline CDR1 is KGHSY and CDR2 FQNENV. Germline trimming cut 8 bases from V and 9 bases from J; bases unmatched to any gene: 13. The CDR3 contains 15 residues. Here the CDR3 reads CASGGQGAAVSRYTF. CDR3 nucleotide sequence: TGTGCCAGCGGGGGACAGGGGGCGGCTGTTAGCCGCTACACCTTC.

This clone was observed once. The chain uses TRBV9 and TRBJ1-4; 9 positions agree with TRBD1. The germline CDR1 and CDR2 sequences are SGDLS and YYNGEE. This CDR3 is 15 amino acids long. The J segment lost 4 bases and the V segment lost 0 bases, leaving 1 base of the junction unmatched. The CDR3 loop is CASSVGQGGNEKLFF. The CDR3 coding sequence is TGTGCCAGCAGCGTAGGACAGGGGGGTAATGAAAAACTGTTTTTT.

Comments on this clone: This sample also contains other DNA sequences that code for the same CDR3. J is TRBJ2-7 and V is TRBV27, with D possibly matching TRBD1 (6 bases). The CDR3 runs 14 residues. Germline lookup yields CDR1 MNHEY and CDR2 SMNVEV (reference sequence). V shed 2 bases and J shed 0 bases, with 8 bases lying between them. CDR3 coding DNA: TGTGCCAGCAGTTTACAGGGGTCCTCCTACGAGCAGTACTTC. Translated, it gives CASSLQGSSYEQYF.

The V gene is TRBV20-1, the J gene TRBJ2-7; D remains unclear. CDR1 is DFQATT and CDR2 is SNEGSKA in the germline V gene (reference sequence). The ends were cut back, 3 bases at V and 4 bases at J, with 7 bases in the middle. The CDR3 loop spans 11 amino acids. The CDR3 coding sequence is TGCAGTGCTAGCTTCGGGTACGAGCAGTACTTC. As protein: CSASFGYEQYF.

The CDR3 protein is CASTRDSNQPQHF. CDR3 nucleotides: TGTGCCAGCACCCGAGATAGCAATCAGCCCCAGCATTTT. The V gene is TRBV28, the J gene TRBJ1-5; no definite D call. Germline lookup yields CDR1 MDHEN and CDR2 SYDVKM. The CDR3 spans 13 residues. V shed 7 bases and J shed 0 bases, with 7 bases lying between them.

V is TRBV6-1 and J is TRBJ2-7; D not certain. Germline V gene data show CDR1 as MNHNS and CDR2 as SASEGT. CDR3 length equals 15 residues. V gave up 0 bases and J gave up 2 bases, with 11 bases separating them. The DNA for the CDR3 is TGTGCCAGCAGTGAAGCGCCAGCGATACCCTACGAGCAGTACTTC. Protein: CASSEAPAIPYEQYF.

This rearrangement joins TRBV11-2 to TRBJ2-7; no reliable D call. The ends were cut back, 2 bases at V and 2 bases at J, with 10 bases in the middle. The CDR3 contains 14 residues. Germline CDR1 reads SGHAT; CDR2 reads FQNNGV. CDR3 in DNA: TGTGCCAGCAGCTTAATACGCGGCACCTACGAGCAGTACTTC. Protein sequence: CASSLIRGTYEQYF.

As DNA, the CDR3 is TGTGCCAGCAGCCCTGGAGCGGGGCAAGAGACCCAGTACTTC. Its translation is CASSPGAGQETQYF. V and J are TRBV5-4 and TRBJ2-5, with TRBD2 identical over 7 bases. This CDR3 is 14 amino acids long. Germline V CDR1 and CDR2: SGHNT, YYREEE (reference sequence). V was clipped by 4 bases and J by 2 bases; unmatched bases: 5.

The V gene is TRBV6-1, the J gene TRBJ1-5, with D perhaps TRBD1 (5 bases). Trimming cost V 2 bases and J 3 bases, with 23 bases left between them. Germline loops: CDR1 MNHNS, CDR2 SASEGT. This CDR3 contains 19 residues. The CDR3 here is CASSELRGEGIVSNQPQHF. For the CDR3, the DNA is TGTGCCAGCAGTGAACTTCGGGGGGAGGGTATCGTTTCCAATCAGCCCCAGCATTTT.

The V gene is TRBV19, the J gene TRBJ1-4, with TRBD1 identical over 7 bases. This CDR3 contains 15 residues. V trimming: 4 bases; J trimming: 8 bases; junction bases outside the gene matches: 10. CDR1 is LNHDA, CDR2 SQIVND, per germline (reference sequence). CDR3 bases: TGTGCCAGTAGTAGACAGGGCGGAAATGAGGAAAAACTGTTTTTT. Translating gives CASSRQGGNEEKLFF.

J is TRBJ2-5 and V is TRBV5-6; weak D call: TRBD1 (6 bases). Germline CDR1 reads SGHDT; CDR2 reads YYEEEE. CDR3 length equals 15 residues. V gave up 1 base and J gave up 5 bases, with 15 bases separating them. Here the CDR3 DNA reads TGTGCCAGCAGCTTGTTGGGGGCGTTGGAGGAGACCCAGTACTTC. This sequence encodes CASSLLGALEETQYF.

The rearrangement links TRBV7-6 to TRBJ1-2; 9 bases are a match to TRBD1. The CDR3 runs to 17 residues. The junction had 7 bases not matched to a gene; V was cut back by 1 base and J by 1 base. Germline assignment: CDR1 SGHVS and CDR2 FNYEAQ. The chain's CDR3 is CASSLVGWGQGNYGYTF. CDR3 sequence (DNA): TGTGCCAGCAGCTTAGTAGGGTGGGGACAGGGTAACTATGGCTACACCTTC.

The chain's CDR3 is CASSEYRAGNYGYTF. CDR3 DNA sequence: TGTGCCAGCAGTGAATACAGGGCTGGTAACTATGGCTACACCTTC. The chain carries TRBV2 and TRBJ1-2; tentatively, D is TRBD1 (6 bases). Between the trimmed V and J ends, which lost 2 bases and 1 base, there was a span of 11 bases. There are 15 residues in the CDR3. Germline loops: CDR1 SNHLY, CDR2 FYNNEI.

The V and J genes are TRBV3-1 (or the pseudogene TRBV3-2) and TRBJ2-2; a possible D gene is TRBD1 (5 bases). CDR3 size: 15 residues. In germline, CDR1 is LGHDT, CDR2 YNNKEL (reference sequence). V shed 1 base and J shed 7 bases, with 13 bases lying between them. DNA for the CDR3: TGTGCCAGCAGCCAAGTTCAGGGCGAGGACGGGGAGCTGTTTTTT. It encodes CASSQVQGEDGELFF.